The rows below give T cell receptor beta chains drawn from one sample of a study of patients and donors after allogeneic stem cell transplantation. TCRdb redid the calling of the RT-PCR reads with MiXCR, one entry per CDR3 protein. The table lists 11,000 or so distinct CDR3 sequences, under 30% of them singletons. Specimen: blood, either unsorted or a sorted T cell fraction (not recorded which). The receptors originated from a human donor who was either an allogeneic HSCT recipient or a stem cell or donor lymphocyte infusion donor (not recorded which). It is not recorded whose cells these are; they may come from a transplant donor. CDR3s include the opening cysteine and the closing phenylalanine or tryptophan. D genes are given only for firm matches. Some rows mark clone size as missing; the rest say once, few, many or name a class of expanded clone.

length,size,V,J,D,DNA,CDR3
13,few,TRBV21-1,TRBJ1-3,-,TGTGCCAGCAGCCCTCAGGGGATTAACACCATATATTTT,CASSPQGINTIYF
16,-,TRBV9,TRBJ2-1,TRBD1,TGTGCCAGCAGTCGTACAGGGGCAGGGTTATACAATGAGCAGTTCTTC,CASSRTGAGLYNEQFF
13,-,TRBV10-3,TRBJ1-1,-,TGTGCCATCAGGCAGGGGATGAACACTGAAGCTTTCTTT,CAIRQGMNTEAFF
13,-,TRBV30,TRBJ1-2,-,TGTGCCTTTCCCAGGAGCGGCGACTATGGCTACACCTTC,CAFPRSGDYGYTF
16,-,TRBV5-1,TRBJ2-1,TRBD1,TGCGCCAGCAGCTTGGAGGGCCCGGACAGGGGGCCTGAGCAGTTCTTC,CASSLEGPDRGPEQFF
14,few,TRBV5-1,TRBJ2-7,TRBD1,TGCGCCAGCAGAAGGACAGGATCGACCTACGAGCAGTACTTC,CASRRTGSTYEQYF
16,many,TRBV4-2,TRBJ1-6,-,TGTGCCAGCAGCCAAGATCAAAGGTCCTATAATTCACCCCTCCACTTT,CASSQDQRSYNSPLHF
15,-,TRBV7-2,TRBJ2-5,-,TGTGCCAGCAGCCCAGAGGAGGGGCCACAAGAGACCCAGTACTTC,CASSPEEGPQETQYF
14,-,TRBV7-2,TRBJ1-1,-,TGTGCCAGCAGCCGGGACACCTACGGCACTGAAGCTTTCTTT,CASSRDTYGTEAFF
15,-,TRBV7-6,TRBJ2-7,-,TGTGCCAGCAGCTTAGCGACTAGGGGCAGGGTTGAGCAGTACTTC,CASSLATRGRVEQYF
13,-,TRBV12-3/TRBV12-4,TRBJ2-3,-,TGTGCCAGCAATCAGGAAATCACAGATACGCAGTATTTT,CASNQEITDTQYF
14,-,TRBV6-5,TRBJ1-1,TRBD1,TGTGCCAGCAGTGACCGGGACAGGGTCACTGAAGCTTTCTTT,CASSDRDRVTEAFF
13,medium-sized,TRBV3-1,TRBJ1-5,-,TGTGCCAGCAGCCCCCAGAGTAATCAGCCCCAGCATTTT,CASSPQSNQPQHF
15,-,TRBV4-1,TRBJ2-5,TRBD1,TGCGCCAGCAGCCAAGAGGGGACAGGGCTTGAGACCCAGTACTTC,CASSQEGTGLETQYF
17,many,TRBV20-1,TRBJ1-4,-,TGCAGTGCCCTAGGGCGGGGTGGCCGCCCAACTAATGAAAAACTGTTTTTT,CSALGRGGRPTNEKLFF
14,-,TRBV6-4,TRBJ2-7,TRBD2,TGTGCCAGCAGTGCACTAGCGGGAGGTCACGAGCAGTACTTC,CASSALAGGHEQYF
15,-,TRBV12-3/TRBV12-4,TRBJ1-1,TRBD1,TGTGCCAGCAGCCCAATTAGACAGGGGAACACTGAAGCTTTCTTT,CASSPIRQGNTEAFF
12,medium-sized,TRBV12-3/TRBV12-4,TRBJ1-1,-,TGTGCCAGCAGCTTAGGGGACACTGAAGCTTTCTTT,CASSLGDTEAFF
14,-,TRBV21-1,TRBJ2-7,-,TGTGCCAGCACAGCGGGCTTTCTGGCCTACGAGCAGTACTTC,CASTAGFLAYEQYF
12,few,TRBV12-3/TRBV12-4,TRBJ2-7,-,TGTGCCAGCAGCTTCCGAGCCTACGAGCAGTACTTC,CASSFRAYEQYF
17,-,TRBV5-1,TRBJ2-1,-,TGCGCCAGCAGCTTGGCCAGTGGAGGGAGGTCCTACAATGAGCAGTTCTTC,CASSLASGGRSYNEQFF
17,-,TRBV12-3/TRBV12-4,TRBJ1-5,-,TGTGCCAGCGGCCGAGGGGGGGGTTTTACTGGAAATCAGCCCCAGCATTTT,CASGRGGGFTGNQPQHF
13,-,TRBV11-2,TRBJ2-5,TRBD2,TGTGCCAGCAGCTCCCGAGCGGGGGAGACCCAGTACTTC,CASSSRAGETQYF
16,-,TRBV5-6,TRBJ2-1,TRBD1,TGTGCCAGCAGTCCAACAGGGGGCCTCACCTACAATGAGCAGTTCTTC,CASSPTGGLTYNEQFF
13,-,TRBV5-1,TRBJ2-7,-,TGCGCCAGCAGCTATGGACGGGACTACGAGCAGTACTTC,CASSYGRDYEQYF
11,-,TRBV28,TRBJ1-5,-,TGTGCCAGCAGTTTTCGCCAGCCCCAGCATTTT,CASSFRQPQHF
15,few,TRBV4-3,TRBJ1-2,-,TGCGCCAGCAGCCCCTCCAGGGGCTCAAACTATGGCTACACCTTC,CASSPSRGSNYGYTF
15,-,TRBV4-3,TRBJ1-2,-,TGCGCCAGCAGCCGCGGATTGGCCTCCAACTATGGCTACACCTTC,CASSRGLASNYGYTF
13,-,TRBV11-3,TRBJ2-1,-,TGTGCCAGCAGCTTATCCTCCTACAATGAGCAGTTCTTC,CASSLSSYNEQFF
13,-,TRBV18,TRBJ1-2,-,TGTGCCAGCTCACCGGACAAGGACTATGGCTACACCTTC,CASSPDKDYGYTF
14,medium-sized,TRBV5-1,TRBJ1-5,-,TGCGCCAGCAGCTTGGGACAACTCAATCAGCCCCAGCATTTT,CASSLGQLNQPQHF
15,few,TRBV12-3/TRBV12-4,TRBJ1-5,TRBD1,TGTGCCAGCAGTTTCTGGGGACAGGGGGATCAGCCCCAGCATTTT,CASSFWGQGDQPQHF
12,few,TRBV12-3/TRBV12-4,TRBJ1-1,-,TGTGCCAGCAGTTTAAAGGGGGCTGAAGCTTTCTTT,CASSLKGAEAFF
10,once,TRBV28,TRBJ2-7,-,TGTGCCAGCAGTCACTACGAGCAGTACTTC,CASSHYEQYF
13,few,TRBV10-3,TRBJ1-5,-,TGTGCCATCAGTTCTATGGGGAATCAGCCCCAGCATTTT,CAISSMGNQPQHF
14,-,TRBV28,TRBJ2-7,TRBD2,TGTGCCAGCAGCCCCGGGACTAGCGGTTACGAGCAGTACTTC,CASSPGTSGYEQYF
15,few,TRBV7-2,TRBJ1-1,-,TGTGCCAGCAGCTTGGTCAGTGGTATGAACACTGAAGCTTTCTTT,CASSLVSGMNTEAFF
12,-,TRBV12-3/TRBV12-4,TRBJ1-2,-,TGTGCCAGCAGTTTAACGGGCTATGGCTACACCTTC,CASSLTGYGYTF
12,-,TRBV2,TRBJ2-7,-,TGTGCCAGCATCGATCAGGGAAACGAGCAGTACTTC,CASIDQGNEQYF
15,many,TRBV28,TRBJ1-2,TRBD1,TGTGCCAGCAGTGTCCCTTACAGGGGCGGCTATGGCTACACCTTC,CASSVPYRGGYGYTF
11,-,TRBV29-1,TRBJ1-1,-,TGCAGCGTTGAAGCCTCCCTCCCCCCTTTCTTT,CSVEASLPPFF
14,many,TRBV13,TRBJ1-4,-,TGTGCCAGCAGCCTGGGAGGTACTAATGAAAAACTGTTTTTT,CASSLGGTNEKLFF
12,-,TRBV29-1,TRBJ1-1,-,TGCAGCGTTCCAACGGCGGGTACTGAAGCTTTCTTT,CSVPTAGTEAFF
12,-,TRBV20-1,TRBJ1-5,-,TGCAGTGTGGGAGACACCAATCAGCCCCAGCATTTT,CSVGDTNQPQHF
13,few,TRBV19,TRBJ1-5,TRBD1,TGTGCCAGTGCCGGGACAGGGAACCAGCCCCAGCATTTT,CASAGTGNQPQHF
13,few,TRBV29-1,TRBJ1-5,TRBD1,TGCAGCGTTGCGGACAGGGAGGGTCAGCCCCAGCATTTT,CSVADREGQPQHF
13,many,TRBV12-3/TRBV12-4,TRBJ1-2,-,TGTGCCAGCAGTTTAGCGGGGGCTCAGGGCTACACCTTC,CASSLAGAQGYTF
12,-,TRBV13,TRBJ1-2,-,TGTGCCAGCACAGGCGCGAACTATGGCTACACCTTC,CASTGANYGYTF
15,-,TRBV12-3/TRBV12-4,TRBJ2-4,-,TGTGCCAGCAGTTTAGAGTTGGGATGGGTAAACATTCAGTACTTC,CASSLELGWVNIQYF
14,-,TRBV18,TRBJ2-7,-,TGTGCCAGCTCACCAAAGCGCCGCTCCTACGAGCAGTACTTC,CASSPKRRSYEQYF
12,-,TRBV20-1,TRBJ1-1,-,TGCAGTGCTAGAAGAGTAAACACTGAAGCTTTCTTT,CSARRVNTEAFF
15,-,TRBV28,TRBJ2-1,-,TGTGCCAGCATAAAGAAGGACTGGTACTACAATGAGCAGTTCTTC,CASIKKDWYYNEQFF
16,many,TRBV4-3,TRBJ1-2,-,TGCGCCAGCAGCCAAGAGGGTACGGTGGGGAACTATGGCTACACCTTC,CASSQEGTVGNYGYTF
14,few,TRBV6-6,TRBJ1-1,-,TGTGCCAGCCAACCAGCGGGGGCTGAGACTGAAGCTTTCTTT,CASQPAGAETEAFF
15,few,TRBV27,TRBJ2-1,-,TGTGCCAGCAGTTTATACCTTGCCACAGACAATGAGCAGTTCTTC,CASSLYLATDNEQFF
15,many,TRBV20-1,TRBJ1-2,-,TGCAGTGCTAGAGATTTCCCCGGGATCATCTATGGCTACACCTTC,CSARDFPGIIYGYTF
10,few,TRBV21-1,TRBJ1-1,-,TGTGCCAGCAGCAAAGAGCGGACTTTCTTT,CASSKERTFF
13,-,TRBV12-3/TRBV12-4,TRBJ2-1,-,TGTGCCAGCAGTTTAAGGGGTACGGATGAGCAGTTCTTC,CASSLRGTDEQFF
17,-,TRBV2,TRBJ2-1,TRBD2,TGTGCCAGCAGTACCGGGACTAGCGGGAGGCACTACAATGAGCAGTTCTTC,CASSTGTSGRHYNEQFF
15,many,TRBV6-6,TRBJ1-5,-,TGTGCCAGCAGTGACTACAGGGTTGAGAATCAGCCCCAGCATTTT,CASSDYRVENQPQHF